This TCR beta chain appears in the sequencing data of a study of cytomegalovirus exposure and HLA in healthy donors. Study-level findings and limits: A later examination showed that TCR association rates differed by HLA locus, with DRB1 most and HLA-C fewest.

A multiplex PCR was run with 60 Vbeta primers and 13 Jbeta primers. TCRdb's copy holds only in-frame clones and misses some; the assay was immunoSEQ multiplex PCR. This sample has roughly 110,000 clones, with under 80% found just once. Trimming pared 0 bases from V and 5 bases from J, leaving 4 bases between. The CDR3 is 12 amino acids. Germline V lookup: CDR1 SGHAT, CDR2 FQNNGV. A remark on this clone: The antigen remains undetermined.

The sequenced material came from PBMCs. This TCR came from a woman aged 40-49 years in good health and CMV-seropositive. The rearrangement joins TRBV11-2 to TRBJ2-5; D is unresolved. The DNA of the CDR3 is TGTGCCAGCAGCTTAGATTCGGAGACCCAGTACTTC. Translated, it gives CASSLDSETQYF.